Below are 26 T cell receptor beta chains sequenced from a single sample in a study of blood T cell repertoires in COVID-19. The protocol was immunoSEQ multiplex PCR, while the TCRdb copy is restricted to in-frame clones and leaves out a portion. The table includes under 50,000 clones, approximately 86% detected once. The sequenced material came from peripheral blood. The receptors here all came from a woman between 65 and 79 years old with acute or convalescent COVID-19.

This chain links TRBV28 with TRBJ2-7, with 14 bases lining up with TRBD2. V lost 6 bases and J lost 1; bases outside the gene matches: 8. Per the germline V gene, CDR1 is MDHEN and CDR2 is SYDVKM. CDR3 length: 17 amino acids. The CDR3 here is CASRGGLAGVGSYEQYF. CDR3 nucleotides: TGTGCCAGCAGAGGGGGACTAGCGGGAGTTGGGTCCTACGAGCAGTACTTC. Full variable domain (remainder filled in from reference TRBV28 and TRBJ2-7): DVKVTQSSRYLVKRTGEKVFLECVQDMDHENMFWYRQDPGLGLRLIYFSYDVKMKEKGDIPEGYSVSREKKERFSLILESASTNQTSMYLCASRGGLAGVGSYEQYFGPGTRLTVT.

The chain is built from TRBV28 and TRBJ2-1, with 11 bases aligning to TRBD2. V gave up 4 bases and J gave up 6 bases; unmatched junction bases: 14. The CDR3 is 18 amino acids. CDR1 MDHEN and CDR2 SYDVKM come from the germline V gene. The CDR3 spells CASSSQGGSGRAINEQFF. CDR3 bases: TGTGCCAGCAGTTCCCAGGGGGGTAGCGGGAGGGCCATCAATGAGCAGTTCTTC.

This clone was recorded only once. The chain is built from TRBV4-1 and TRBJ2-1; TRBD1 matches at 9 bases. V shed 1 base and J 8 bases; nucleotides not matched to a gene: 6. This CDR3 region has 15 residues. Per germline, CDR1 MGHRA and CDR2 YSYEKL. The CDR3 sequence: CASSQAGTGIHEQFF. DNA for the CDR3: TGCGCCAGCAGCCAAGCCGGGACAGGGATCCATGAGCAGTTCTTC.

This rearrangement joins TRBV12-3 or TRBV12-4 to TRBJ2-3; possibly TRBD1 for D (5 bases). There are 13 residues in the CDR3. V shed 5 bases and J shed 2 bases, with 8 bases lying between them. The CDR3 DNA is TGTGCCAGCAGTCGACAGAACACAGATACGCAGTATTTT. This codes for CASSRQNTDTQYF.

This chain connects TRBV7-2 to TRBJ1-5; a weak D match, TRBD1 (5 bases). This CDR3 comprises 18 residues. V was pared by 3 bases and J by 0 bases, with 18 bases between. Germline V gene lookup returns CDR1 SGHTA and CDR2 FQGNSA. The CDR3, as DNA: TGTGCCAGCAGCTTCGAGGTTACTTCAGGGAATAGCAATCAGCCCCAGCATTTT. As protein: CASSFEVTSGNSNQPQHF. The whole variable domain, remainder taken from reference TRBV7-2 and TRBJ1-5, is GAGVSQSPSNKVTEKGKDVELRCDPISGHTALYWYRQSLGQGLEFLIYFQGNSAPDKSGLPSDRFSAERTGGSVSTLTIQRTQQEDSAVYLCASSFEVTSGNSNQPQHFGDGTRLSIL.

This clone came up once. The rearrangement joins TRBV7-2 to TRBJ2-1, with 10 bases that match TRBD1. V lost 4 bases, J lost 7 bases, and 10 bases stayed unmatched. Germline V gives CDR1 SGHTA, CDR2 FQGNSA. The CDR3 contains 16 residues. DNA for the CDR3: TGTGCCAGCAGCTCACCGACAGGGGGCGCACGTAATGAGCAGTTCTTC. Protein product: CASSSPTGGARNEQFF.

The CDR3 DNA is TGCGCCAGCAGCGTGCGGGAAGGGGGCGAAATTGAAGCTTTCTTT. Its protein is CASSVREGGEIEAFF. This sequence joins TRBV5-1 and TRBJ1-1; 7 bases are a match to TRBD1. CDR3 length equals 15 residues. V dropped 4 bases and J dropped 7; count of bases not matched to a gene: 13. Germline V gives CDR1 SGHRS, CDR2 YFSETQ.

This clone was picked up one time. The rearrangement uses TRBV3-1 (or the pseudogene TRBV3-2) and TRBJ2-7; 8 nucleotides align to TRBD1. V lost 1 base, J lost 7 bases, and 6 bases stayed unmatched. Germline V gene data show CDR1 as LGHDT and CDR2 as YNNKEL (reference sequence). This CDR3 contains 14 residues. CDR3 sequence reads: CASSQGQGLGEQYF. The CDR3 nucleotides read TGTGCCAGCAGCCAAGGACAGGGGCTGGGGGAGCAGTACTTC.

The rearrangement joins TRBV10-1 to TRBJ1-1, with 12 positions matching TRBD1. V lost 6 bases, J lost 0 bases, and 11 bases stayed unmatched. Looked up from germline, CDR1 is WNHNN and CDR2 is SYGVQD (reference sequence). This CDR3 contains 18 residues. This CDR3 reads CASRPGQGARKMNTEAFF. The CDR3, as DNA: TGCGCCAGCAGACCGGGACAGGGGGCGCGTAAGATGAACACTGAAGCTTTCTTT.

This sequence joins TRBV7-2 and TRBJ1-1; no firm D call. V gave up 4 bases and J gave up 2 bases, with 8 bases separating them. CDR3 size: 13 residues. The germline gives CDR1 SGHTA, CDR2 FQGNSA. CDR3 sequence reads: CASSYGGNTEAFF. The DNA of the CDR3 is TGTGCCAGCAGCTACGGAGGCAACACTGAAGCTTTCTTT.

V is TRBV7-9 and J is TRBJ2-1; 15 positions match TRBD2. The CDR3 totals 18 residues. Trimming at V came to 7 bases and at J to 4 bases, leaving 11 bases not matched to a gene. Germline V gene sequence: CDR1 SEHNR, CDR2 FQNEAQ (reference sequence). CDR3 coding DNA: TGTGCCAGCATCGATTCGGGACTAGCGGGAGGAGGATACAATGAGCAGTTCTTC. It codes for CASIDSGLAGGGYNEQFF.

This clone was detected only a few times. The chain employs TRBV24-1 and TRBJ1-5; D unclear. Germline CDR1 is KGHDR and CDR2 is SFDVKD. Trimming took 4 bases from V and 7 from J, leaving 16 bases between them. The CDR3 has 15 residues. The CDR3 DNA reads as TGTGCCACCAGTGAATCAGGTAGAAGTCTACAGCCCCAGCATTTT. It yields the protein CATSESGRSLQPQHF.

V gene TRBV19 combines with J gene TRBJ1-1; a possible D gene is TRBD1 (5 bases). This CDR3 has 14 amino acids. Between the trimmed V and J ends, which lost 5 bases and 0 bases, there was a span of 10 bases. Germline V gene data show CDR1 as LNHDA and CDR2 as SQIVND (reference sequence). In DNA form, the CDR3 reads TGTGCCAGTAGTCCTCGACAGTTGAACACTGAAGCTTTCTTT. This codes for CASSPRQLNTEAFF.

The chain uses TRBV4-1 and TRBJ1-4, with D perhaps matching TRBD1 (6 bases). CDR1 MGHRA and CDR2 YSYEKL come from the germline V gene. Trimming removed 4 bases at V and 0 bases at J, with 9 bases between. The CDR3 runs 15 residues. CDR3: CASSLRQATNEKLFF. The CDR3 region has the DNA TGCGCCAGCAGCCTTAGACAGGCAACTAATGAAAAACTGTTTTTT.

The chain couples TRBV6-2 or TRBV6-3 to TRBJ1-1; TRBD1 aligns across 9 bases. This CDR3 comprises 16 residues. J was trimmed by 3 bases and V by 0 bases; bases with no gene match: 5. The germline gives CDR1 MNHEY, CDR2 SVGEGT. This CDR3 is CASSYSTGGRDTEAFF. The CDR3 bases are TGTGCCAGCAGTTACTCGACAGGGGGGAGGGACACTGAAGCTTTCTTT.

This chain joins TRBV6-5 and TRBJ2-7, with 8 bases that match TRBD2. Germline V gene lookup returns CDR1 MNHEY and CDR2 SVGAGI. CDR3 length: 12 amino acids. V shed 6 bases, J shed 7 bases, and the junction held 5 bases outside the gene matches. The CDR3 nucleotides are TGTGCCAGCAGCTCGCGCGGGGGGGAGCAGTACTTC. Translation: CASSSRGGEQYF.

The chain carries TRBV19 and TRBJ2-2, with TRBD1 matching 7 bases. Germline CDR1 and CDR2: LNHDA and SQIVND (reference sequence). V lost 5 bases, J lost 13 bases, and 10 bases stayed unmatched. This CDR3 is built from 13 residues. The CDR3 coding sequence is TGTGCCAGTAGTCCGGGACAGAGCGTAGGGCTGTTTTTT. It encodes CASSPGQSVGLFF. Variable domain in full (rest from reference TRBV19 and TRBJ2-2): DGGITQSPKYLFRKEGQNVTLSCEQNLNHDAMYWYRQDPGQGLRLIYYSQIVNDFQKGDIAEGYSVSREKKESFPLTVTSAQKNPTAFYLCASSPGQSVGLFFGEGSRLTVL.

This clone was detected only a few times. The CDR3 nucleotides read TGTGCCAGCAGCTTTGGACATTTACAAGAGACCCAGTACTTC. This sequence encodes CASSFGHLQETQYF. This chain connects TRBV5-4 to TRBJ2-5; possible D gene TRBD1, 5 bases. Per the germline V gene, CDR1 is SGHNT and CDR2 is YYREEE (reference sequence). Trimming removed 2 bases from V and 2 bases from J, with 10 bases in between. The CDR3 covers 14 residues.

The chain couples TRBV7-8 to TRBJ2-3; TRBD2 might be the D (6 bases). This CDR3 has 14 amino acids. V lost 4 bases and J 4 bases, leaving 12 bases between the germline ends. CDR1 SGHVS and CDR2 FQNEAQ come from the germline V gene. CDR3 region: CASSSRGSSDTQYF. Here the CDR3 DNA reads TGTGCCAGCAGCTCCCGGGGGTCATCAGATACGCAGTATTTT.

The chain uses TRBV30 and TRBJ1-4, with 7 bases matching TRBD1. The CDR3 length is 14 residues. Trimming removed 1 base from V and 8 bases from J; junction bases left unmatched: 7. Germline V CDR1 and CDR2: GTSNPN, SVGIG (reference sequence). The CDR3 DNA reads as TGTGCCTGGAGTGCTGGGACAGTCGGGGAAAAACTGTTTTTT. It encodes CAWSAGTVGEKLFF.

The DNA of the CDR3 is TGTGCCAGCAGTCGAGGACTAGCGGGGTACAATGAGCAGTTCTTC. Translation: CASSRGLAGYNEQFF. The rearrangement links TRBV7-2 to TRBJ2-1; TRBD2 agrees at 12 bases. V lost 6 bases, J lost 4 bases, and 4 bases stayed unmatched. The CDR3 runs 15 residues. CDR1 is SGHTA, CDR2 FQGNSA, per germline.

The rearrangement links TRBV4-1 to TRBJ1-5; tentatively, D is TRBD1 (5 bases). Germline V lookup: CDR1 MGHRA, CDR2 YSYEKL. Trimming removed 1 base from V and 2 bases from J, with 12 bases in between. The CDR3 loop spans 16 amino acids. The CDR3 DNA reads TGCGCCAGCAGCCAAGCAGGGCTCGCGGGCAATCAGCCCCAGCATTTT. Its translation: CASSQAGLAGNQPQHF.

V gene TRBV28 combines with J gene TRBJ2-3; 7 nucleotides align to TRBD2. This CDR3 has 18 amino acids. Per the germline V gene, CDR1 is MDHEN and CDR2 is SYDVKM. The V segment lost 5 bases and the J segment 4 bases; nucleotides outside the gene matches: 18. The CDR3 DNA follows: TGTGCCAGCAGTCCAACCTCCATTTGGCGGGAGTTGCCAGATACGCAGTATTTT. Residues: CASSPTSIWRELPDTQYF.

The chain couples TRBV19 to TRBJ2-7; 11 bases line up with TRBD1. CDR3 size: 14 residues. Germline CDR1 is LNHDA and CDR2 is SQIVND (reference sequence). V lost 8 bases and J lost 2; bases outside the gene matches: 5. CDR3 residues: CASPGTGGTYEQYF. CDR3 nucleotides: TGTGCCAGTCCCGGGACAGGGGGGACCTACGAGCAGTACTTC.

The rearrangement joins TRBV28 to TRBJ2-5, with 7 bases identical to TRBD1. The germline CDR1 and CDR2 sequences are MDHEN and SYDVKM. This CDR3 contains 15 residues. V dropped 3 bases and J dropped 2; count of bases not matched to a gene: 6. The DNA for the CDR3 is TGTGCCAGCAGTTTGGTACAGGGGTGGCAAGAGACCCAGTACTTC. Translating gives CASSLVQGWQETQYF.

This chain connects TRBV15 to TRBJ2-7, with 9 bases matching TRBD1. V was pared by 0 bases and J by 0 bases, with 0 bases of the junction left unmatched. The CDR3 is 15 amino acids. Germline V gives CDR1 LNHNV, CDR2 YYDKDF (reference sequence). The CDR3 DNA follows: TGTGCCACCAGCAGAGAGGGACAGGGCTCCTACGAGCAGTACTTC. The encoded protein is CATSREGQGSYEQYF. Supplemented by reference TRBV15 and TRBJ2-7, the full variable domain reads DAMVIQNPRYQVTQFGKPVTLSCSQTLNHNVMYWYQQKSSQAPKLLFHYYDKDFNNEADTPDNFQSRRPNTSFCFLDIRSPGLGDTAMYLCATSREGQGSYEQYFGPGTRLTVT.